The T cell receptor beta chain described here comes from a study of T cells in localized non-small cell lung cancer. V shed 4 bases and J shed 6 bases, with 20 bases lying between them. CDR1 is SGDLS, CDR2 YYNGEE, per germline. This CDR3 comprises 16 residues. This clone came up once. Data came from immunoSEQ multiplex PCR; TCRdb stores just in-frame clones and leaves some out. The sample lists 26,000 or so clones, approximately 90% occurring once. The chain carries TRBV9 and TRBJ2-4; D tentatively fits TRBD1 or TRBD2 (6 bases each). The clonotype comes from a male donor aged 60 or over with stage I lung adenocarcinoma. Sequences were derived from peripheral blood, sampled before any cancer treatment. CDR3 sequence reads: CASSPNSGALGNIQYF. The DNA for the CDR3 is TGTGCCAGCAGCCCAAACTCGGGGGCCCTTGGAAACATTCAGTACTTC.